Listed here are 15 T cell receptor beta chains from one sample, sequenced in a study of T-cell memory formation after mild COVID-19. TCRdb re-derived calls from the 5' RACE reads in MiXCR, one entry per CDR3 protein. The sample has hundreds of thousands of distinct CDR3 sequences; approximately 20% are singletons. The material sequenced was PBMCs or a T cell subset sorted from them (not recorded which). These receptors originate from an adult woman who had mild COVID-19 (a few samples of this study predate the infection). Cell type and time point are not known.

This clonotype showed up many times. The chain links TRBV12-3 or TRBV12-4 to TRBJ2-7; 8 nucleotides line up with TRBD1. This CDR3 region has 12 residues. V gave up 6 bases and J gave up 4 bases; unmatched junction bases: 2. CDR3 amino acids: CASSRQGYEQYF. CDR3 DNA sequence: TGTGCCAGCAGCCGACAGGGGTACGAGCAGTACTTC.

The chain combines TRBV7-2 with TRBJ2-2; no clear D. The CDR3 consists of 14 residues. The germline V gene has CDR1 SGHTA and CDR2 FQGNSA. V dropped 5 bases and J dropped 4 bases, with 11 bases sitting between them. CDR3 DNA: TGTGCCAGCAGCGAGTCTAGGGTCACCGGGGAGCTGTTTTTT. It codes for CASSESRVTGELFF.

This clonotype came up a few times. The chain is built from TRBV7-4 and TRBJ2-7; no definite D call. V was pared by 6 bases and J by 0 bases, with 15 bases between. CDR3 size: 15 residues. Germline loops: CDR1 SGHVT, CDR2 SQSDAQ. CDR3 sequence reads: CASRRTAAYSYEQYF. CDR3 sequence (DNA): TGTGCCAGCAGACGCACTGCTGCCTACTCCTACGAGCAGTACTTC.

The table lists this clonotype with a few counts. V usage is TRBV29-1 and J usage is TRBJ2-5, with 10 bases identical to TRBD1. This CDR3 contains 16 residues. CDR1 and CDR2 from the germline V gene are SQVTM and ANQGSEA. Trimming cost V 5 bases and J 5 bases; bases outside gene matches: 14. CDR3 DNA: TGCAGCGTTAACGCTCCGGACAGGGGGGCTTGGGAGACCCAGTACTTC. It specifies CSVNAPDRGAWETQYF.

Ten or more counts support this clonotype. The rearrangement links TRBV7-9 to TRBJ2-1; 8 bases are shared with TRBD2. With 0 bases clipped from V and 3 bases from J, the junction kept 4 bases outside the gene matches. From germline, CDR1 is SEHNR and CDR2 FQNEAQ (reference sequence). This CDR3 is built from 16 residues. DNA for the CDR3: TGTGCCAGCAGCTTAGCCCTAGCGGGCCTCTACAATGAGCAGTTCTTC. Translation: CASSLALAGLYNEQFF.

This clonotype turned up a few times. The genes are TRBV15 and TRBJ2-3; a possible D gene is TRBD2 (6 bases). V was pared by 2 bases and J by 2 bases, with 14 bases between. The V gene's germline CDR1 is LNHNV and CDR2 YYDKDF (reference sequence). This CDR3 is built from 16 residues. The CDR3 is CATSRPVGGDTDTQYF. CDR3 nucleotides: TGTGCCACCAGCAGACCCGTCGGCGGGGACACAGATACGCAGTATTTT.

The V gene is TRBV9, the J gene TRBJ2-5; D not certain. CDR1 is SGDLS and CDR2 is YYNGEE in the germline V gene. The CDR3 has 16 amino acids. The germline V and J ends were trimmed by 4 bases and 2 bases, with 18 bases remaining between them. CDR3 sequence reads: CASSSSDGRSQETQYF. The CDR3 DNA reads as TGTGCCAGCAGCTCCTCGGACGGGCGTTCTCAAGAGACCCAGTACTTC.

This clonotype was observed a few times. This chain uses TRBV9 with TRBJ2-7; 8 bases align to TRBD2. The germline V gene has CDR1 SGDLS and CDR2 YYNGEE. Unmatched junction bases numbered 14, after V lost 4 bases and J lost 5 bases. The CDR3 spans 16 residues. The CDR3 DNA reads TGTGCCAGCAGCTCACAGATTACCGGGACTAGGGACGAGCAGTACTTC. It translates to CASSSQITGTRDEQYF.

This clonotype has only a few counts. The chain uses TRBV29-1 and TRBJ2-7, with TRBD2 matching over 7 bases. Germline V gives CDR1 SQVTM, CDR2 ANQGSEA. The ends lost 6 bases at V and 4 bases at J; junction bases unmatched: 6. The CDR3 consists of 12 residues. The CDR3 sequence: CSVCGSGYEQYF. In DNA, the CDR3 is TGCAGCGTCTGCGGGAGCGGGTACGAGCAGTACTTC.

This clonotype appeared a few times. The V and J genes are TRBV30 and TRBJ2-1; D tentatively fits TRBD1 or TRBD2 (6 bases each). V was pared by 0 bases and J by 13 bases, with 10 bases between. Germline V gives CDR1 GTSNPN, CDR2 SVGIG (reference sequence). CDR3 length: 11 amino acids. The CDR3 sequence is CAWSVGGVQFF. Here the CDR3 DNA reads TGTGCCTGGAGTGTGGGGGGCGTCCAGTTCTTC.

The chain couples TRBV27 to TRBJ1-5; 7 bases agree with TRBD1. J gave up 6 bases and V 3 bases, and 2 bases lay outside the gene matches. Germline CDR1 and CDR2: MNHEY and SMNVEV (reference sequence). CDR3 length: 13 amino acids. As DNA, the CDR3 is TGTGCCAGCAGTTTGAGGGGGCCTCAGCCCCAGCATTTT. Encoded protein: CASSLRGPQPQHF.

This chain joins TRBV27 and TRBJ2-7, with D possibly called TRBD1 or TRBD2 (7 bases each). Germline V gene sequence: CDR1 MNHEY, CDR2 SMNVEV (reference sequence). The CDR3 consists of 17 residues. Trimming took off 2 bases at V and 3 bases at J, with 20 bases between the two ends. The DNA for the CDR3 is TGTGCCAGCAGTTTAATTCGTGAGCAGGGGGGGTACTACGAGCAGTACTTC. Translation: CASSLIREQGGYYEQYF.

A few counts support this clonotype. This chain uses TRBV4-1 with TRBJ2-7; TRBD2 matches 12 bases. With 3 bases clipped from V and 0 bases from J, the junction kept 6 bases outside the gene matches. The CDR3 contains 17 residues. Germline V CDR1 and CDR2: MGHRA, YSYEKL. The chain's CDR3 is CASSHPGLAGSSYEQYF. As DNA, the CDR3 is TGCGCCAGCAGCCACCCGGGACTAGCGGGCAGCTCCTACGAGCAGTACTTC.

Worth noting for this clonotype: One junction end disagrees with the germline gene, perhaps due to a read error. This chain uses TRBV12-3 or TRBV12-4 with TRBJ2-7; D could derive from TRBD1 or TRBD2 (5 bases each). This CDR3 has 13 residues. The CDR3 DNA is TGTGCCAGCAGACGGGGCCCCTCCGACGAGCAGTACTTC. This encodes CASRRGPSDEQYF.

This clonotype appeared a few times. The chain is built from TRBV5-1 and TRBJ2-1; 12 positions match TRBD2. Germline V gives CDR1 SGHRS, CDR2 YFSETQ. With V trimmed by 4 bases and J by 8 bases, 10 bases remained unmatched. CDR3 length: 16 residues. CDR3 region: CASSPVLAGGPDEQFF. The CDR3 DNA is TGCGCCAGCAGCCCAGTTCTAGCGGGGGGGCCCGATGAGCAGTTCTTC. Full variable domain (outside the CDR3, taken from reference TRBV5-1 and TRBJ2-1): KAGVTQTPRYLIKTRGQQVTLSCSPISGHRSVSWYQQTPGQGLQFLFEYFSETQRNKGNFPGRFSGRQFSNSRSEMNVSTLELGDSALYLCASSPVLAGGPDEQFFGPGTRLTVL.